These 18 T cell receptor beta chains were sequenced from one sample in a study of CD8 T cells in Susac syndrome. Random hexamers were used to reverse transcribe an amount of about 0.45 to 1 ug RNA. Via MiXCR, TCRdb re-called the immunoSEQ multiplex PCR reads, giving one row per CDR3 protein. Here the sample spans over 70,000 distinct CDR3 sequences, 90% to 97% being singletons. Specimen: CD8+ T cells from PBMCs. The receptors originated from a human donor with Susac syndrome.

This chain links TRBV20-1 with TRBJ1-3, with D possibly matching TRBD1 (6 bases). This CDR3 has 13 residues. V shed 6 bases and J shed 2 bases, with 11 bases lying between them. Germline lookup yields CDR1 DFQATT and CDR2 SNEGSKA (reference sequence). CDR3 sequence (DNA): TGCAGTGCCCAAGGGACAACTGGAAACACCATATATTTT. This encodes CSAQGTTGNTIYF.

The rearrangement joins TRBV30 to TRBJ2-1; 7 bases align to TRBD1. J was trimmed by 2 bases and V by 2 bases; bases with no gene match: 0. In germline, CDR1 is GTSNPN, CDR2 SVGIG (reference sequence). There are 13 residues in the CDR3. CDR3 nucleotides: TGTGCCTGGAGTCAGGGGGCCTACAATGAGCAGTTCTTC. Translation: CAWSQGAYNEQFF.

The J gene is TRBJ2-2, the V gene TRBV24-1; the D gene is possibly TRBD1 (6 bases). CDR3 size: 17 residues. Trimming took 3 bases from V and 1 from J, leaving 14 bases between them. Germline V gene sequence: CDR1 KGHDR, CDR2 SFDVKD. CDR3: CATSDPLRQENTGELFF. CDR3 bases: TGTGCCACCAGTGATCCCCTAAGACAGGAGAACACCGGGGAGCTGTTTTTT.

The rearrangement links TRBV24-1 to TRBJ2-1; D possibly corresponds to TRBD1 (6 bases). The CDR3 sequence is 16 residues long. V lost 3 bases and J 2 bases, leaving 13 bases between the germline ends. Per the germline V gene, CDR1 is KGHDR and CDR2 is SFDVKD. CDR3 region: CATSDVQGPTYNEQFF. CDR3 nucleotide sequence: TGTGCCACCAGTGATGTACAGGGTCCGACCTACAATGAGCAGTTCTTC.

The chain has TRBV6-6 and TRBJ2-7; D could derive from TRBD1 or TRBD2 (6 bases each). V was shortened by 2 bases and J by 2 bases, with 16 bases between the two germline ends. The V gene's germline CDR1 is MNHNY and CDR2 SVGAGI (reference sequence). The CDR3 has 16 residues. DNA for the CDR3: TGTGCCAGCAGTTACGGGTGGGGGGCTAGCCCCTACGAGCAGTACTTC. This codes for CASSYGWGASPYEQYF.

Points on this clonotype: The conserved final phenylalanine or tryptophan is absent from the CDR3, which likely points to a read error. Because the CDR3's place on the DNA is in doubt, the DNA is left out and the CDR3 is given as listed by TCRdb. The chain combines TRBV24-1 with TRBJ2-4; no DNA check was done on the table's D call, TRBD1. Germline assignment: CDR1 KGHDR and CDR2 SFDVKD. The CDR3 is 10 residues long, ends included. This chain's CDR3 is CATSDIDNPV.

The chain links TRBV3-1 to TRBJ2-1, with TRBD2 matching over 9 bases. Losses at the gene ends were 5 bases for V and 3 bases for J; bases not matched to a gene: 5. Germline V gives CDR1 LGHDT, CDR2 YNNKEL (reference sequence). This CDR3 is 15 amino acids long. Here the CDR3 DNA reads TGTGCCAGCAGCAGCCAAGCGGGGGGCTACAATGAGCAGTTCTTC. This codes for CASSSQAGGYNEQFF.

CDR3 nucleotide sequence: TGTGCCAGCAGCTCCGGGACTAACTCCTACAATGAGCAGTTCTTC. This sequence encodes CASSSGTNSYNEQFF. The genes are TRBV6-5 and TRBJ2-1; 7 nucleotides line up with TRBD2. Losses at the gene ends were 6 bases for V and 0 bases for J; bases not matched to a gene: 5. The length of the CDR3 is 15 residues. Germline-derived CDR1 and CDR2 are MNHEY and SVGAGI.

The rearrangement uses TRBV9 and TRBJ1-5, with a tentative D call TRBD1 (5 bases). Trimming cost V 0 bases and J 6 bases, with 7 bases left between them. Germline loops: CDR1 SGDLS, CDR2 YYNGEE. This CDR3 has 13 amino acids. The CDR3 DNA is TGTGCCAGCAGCGTAGATGGGGGTCAGCCCCAGCATTTT. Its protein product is CASSVDGGQPQHF.

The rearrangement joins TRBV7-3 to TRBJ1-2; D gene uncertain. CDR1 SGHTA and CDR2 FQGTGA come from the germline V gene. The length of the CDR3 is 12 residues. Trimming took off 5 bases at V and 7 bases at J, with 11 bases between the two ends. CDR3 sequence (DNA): TGTGCCAGCAGCCCTTCAGGAGGTGGCTACACCTTC. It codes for CASSPSGGGYTF. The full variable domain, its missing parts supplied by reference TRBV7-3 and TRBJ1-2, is GAGVSQTPSNKVTEKGKYVELRCDPISGHTALYWYRQSLGQGPEFLIYFQGTGAADDSGLPNDRFFAVRPEGSVSTLKIQRTERGDSAVYLCASSPSGGGYTFGSGTRLTVV.

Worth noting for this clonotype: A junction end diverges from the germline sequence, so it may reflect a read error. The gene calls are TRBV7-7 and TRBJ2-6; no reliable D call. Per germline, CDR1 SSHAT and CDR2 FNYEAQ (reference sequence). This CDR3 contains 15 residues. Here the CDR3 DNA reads TGTGCTAGCAGCTTCAGCTTCTCTGGGGCCAACGTCCTGACTTTC. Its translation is CASSFSFSGANVLTF.

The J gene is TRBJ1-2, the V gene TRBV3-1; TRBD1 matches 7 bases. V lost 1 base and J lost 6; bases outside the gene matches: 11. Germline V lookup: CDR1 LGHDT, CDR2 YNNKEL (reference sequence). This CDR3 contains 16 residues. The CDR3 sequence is CASSQAPGQLTNGYTF. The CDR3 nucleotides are TGTGCCAGCAGCCAAGCACCGGGACAGCTAACGAATGGCTACACCTTC.

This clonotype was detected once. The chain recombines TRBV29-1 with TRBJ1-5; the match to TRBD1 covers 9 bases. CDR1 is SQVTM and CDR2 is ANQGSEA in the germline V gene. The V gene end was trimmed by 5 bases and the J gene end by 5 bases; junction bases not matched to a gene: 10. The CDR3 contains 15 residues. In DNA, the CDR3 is TGCAGCGTTACTACCGGGACAGGGATCCATCAGCCCCAGCATTTT. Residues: CSVTTGTGIHQPQHF.

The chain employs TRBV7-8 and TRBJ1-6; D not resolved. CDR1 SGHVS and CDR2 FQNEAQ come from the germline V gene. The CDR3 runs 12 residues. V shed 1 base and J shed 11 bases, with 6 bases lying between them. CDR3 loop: CASSLEVPPLHF. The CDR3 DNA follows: TGTGCCAGCAGCTTAGAGGTTCCACCCCTCCACTTT.

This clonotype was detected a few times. CDR3 DNA sequence: TGTGCCAGCAGCGCCTCTACAGGGTACAACAATGAGCAGTTCTTC. Its protein product is CASSASTGYNNEQFF. This rearrangement joins TRBV9 to TRBJ2-1, with a tentative D call TRBD1 (6 bases). The germline CDR1 and CDR2 sequences are SGDLS and YYNGEE. CDR3 length: 15 amino acids. V was shortened by 3 bases and J by 5 bases, with 15 bases between the two germline ends.

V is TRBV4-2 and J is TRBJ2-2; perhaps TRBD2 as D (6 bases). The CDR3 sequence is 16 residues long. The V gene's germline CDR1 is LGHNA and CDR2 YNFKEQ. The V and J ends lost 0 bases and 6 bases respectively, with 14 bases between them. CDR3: CASSQEEGLRPGELFF. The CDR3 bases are TGTGCCAGCAGCCAAGAGGAGGGACTCCGGCCCGGGGAGCTGTTTTTT.

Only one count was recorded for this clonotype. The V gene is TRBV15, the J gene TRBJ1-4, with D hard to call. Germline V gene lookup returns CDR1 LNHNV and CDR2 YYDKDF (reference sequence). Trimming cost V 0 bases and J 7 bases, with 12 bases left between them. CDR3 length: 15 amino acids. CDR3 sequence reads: CATSRDHDPGEKLFF. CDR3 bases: TGTGCCACCAGCAGAGATCACGATCCTGGTGAAAAACTGTTTTTT.

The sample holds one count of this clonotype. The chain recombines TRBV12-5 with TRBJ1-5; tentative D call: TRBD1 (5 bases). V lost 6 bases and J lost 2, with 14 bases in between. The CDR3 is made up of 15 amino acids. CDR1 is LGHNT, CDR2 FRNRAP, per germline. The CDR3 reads CASGDFRGGNQPQHF. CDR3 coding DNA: TGTGCTAGTGGCGACTTTAGGGGTGGCAATCAGCCCCAGCATTTT.